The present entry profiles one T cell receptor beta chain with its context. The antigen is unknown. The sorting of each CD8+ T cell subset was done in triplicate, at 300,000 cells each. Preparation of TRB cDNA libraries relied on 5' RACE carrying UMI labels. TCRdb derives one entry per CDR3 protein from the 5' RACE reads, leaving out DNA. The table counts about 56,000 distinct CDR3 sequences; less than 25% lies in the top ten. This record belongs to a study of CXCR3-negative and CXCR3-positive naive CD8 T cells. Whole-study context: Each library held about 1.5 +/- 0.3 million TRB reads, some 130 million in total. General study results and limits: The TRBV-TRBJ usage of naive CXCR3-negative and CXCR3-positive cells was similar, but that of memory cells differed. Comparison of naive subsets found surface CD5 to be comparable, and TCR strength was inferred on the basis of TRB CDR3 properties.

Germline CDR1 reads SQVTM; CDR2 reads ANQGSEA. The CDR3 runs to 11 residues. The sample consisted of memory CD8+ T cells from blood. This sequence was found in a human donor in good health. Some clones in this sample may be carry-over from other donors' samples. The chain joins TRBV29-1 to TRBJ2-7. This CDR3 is CSVDSDYEQYF.